This T cell receptor (beta chain) was profiled in a study of response to subunit inactivated influenza vaccine. Points from the study as a whole: The authors suggested that every seasonal influenza vaccination recruits few new T cells.

Unmatched junction bases numbered 7, after V lost 1 base and J lost 2 bases. Germline CDR1 SQVTM, CDR2 ANQGSEA. This CDR3 has 16 residues. TCRdb re-analysed the RT-PCR reads in MiXCR, keeping a single row per CDR3 protein. The sample holds 150,000 to 200,000 distinct CDR3 sequences, 9.5% to 15% seen once. Comments on this clonotype: What it recognizes is unknown.

These data also formed part of another study, on T cells expressing NK-cell markers. This second study says: Production of TCR beta cDNA relied on 5'RACE template switching with UMIs. Obtained from sorted CD3+CD56+NKG2C+, CD3+CD56+NKG2C- and CD3+CD56-NKG2C+ T cells were the TCR beta repertoires. There were seven HCMV-seropositive donors and one seronegative donor among the eight sequenced. For over 5 donors, the dominant NKG2C+ clonotypes made up roughly 1.0-7.5% of their CD8+ T cells.

Material: CD8+ T cells sorted from PBMCs, obtained less than 13 days after vaccination. The clonotype was recovered from a man aged 50-60 years who received an inactivated influenza vaccine. V gene TRBV29-1 combines with J gene TRBJ2-1, with 8 bases matching TRBD2. In DNA, the CDR3 is TGCAGCGTTGAAGGCTATACTAGCGGTCCCTACAATGAGCAGTTCTTC. Translated: CSVEGYTSGPYNEQFF.